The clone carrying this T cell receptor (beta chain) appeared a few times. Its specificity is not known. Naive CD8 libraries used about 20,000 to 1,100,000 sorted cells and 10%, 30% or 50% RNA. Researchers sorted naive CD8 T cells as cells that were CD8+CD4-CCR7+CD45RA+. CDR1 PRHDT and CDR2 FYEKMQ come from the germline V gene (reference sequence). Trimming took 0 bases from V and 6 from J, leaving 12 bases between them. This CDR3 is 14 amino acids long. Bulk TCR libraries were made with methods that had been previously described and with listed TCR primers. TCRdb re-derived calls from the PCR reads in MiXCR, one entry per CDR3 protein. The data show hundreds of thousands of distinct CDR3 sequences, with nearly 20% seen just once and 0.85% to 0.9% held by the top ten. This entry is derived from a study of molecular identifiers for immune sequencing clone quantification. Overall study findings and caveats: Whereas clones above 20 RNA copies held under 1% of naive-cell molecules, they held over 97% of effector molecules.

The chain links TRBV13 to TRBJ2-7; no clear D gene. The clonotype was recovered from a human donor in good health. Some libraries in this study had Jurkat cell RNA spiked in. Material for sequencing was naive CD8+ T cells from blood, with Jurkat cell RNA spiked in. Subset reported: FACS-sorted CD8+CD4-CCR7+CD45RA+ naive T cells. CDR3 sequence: CASSLGHDSSEQYF. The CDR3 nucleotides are TGTGCCAGCAGCTTAGGCCATGACTCAAGCGAGCAGTACTTC.